This passage covers 5 T cell receptor beta chains from one sample sequenced in a study of a mutant IDH1 vaccine in newly diagnosed glioma. These receptors' targets are unknown. The sample's time point: week 47, end of study. Vaccination used 300 ug of mutant IDH1 20-mer peptide per dose, with topical imiquimod. The data were produced by immunoSEQ multiplex PCR, yet TCRdb's version contains in-frame clones alone and is incomplete. Of roughly 22,000 clones in the sample, about 80% were seen once. The sequencing here drew on PBMCs, taken from a glioma patient whose treatment included an IDH1 peptide vaccine. Receptors originate from a man aged 35 to 55 with glioma. Some clones in this sample may be carry-over from other donors' samples.

In its sample, this clone was seen a few times. V gene TRBV5-4 combines with J gene TRBJ1-1; D is perhaps TRBD1 (5 bases). V was shortened by 0 bases and J by 5 bases, with 11 bases between the two germline ends. There are 14 residues in the CDR3. Germline assignment: CDR1 SGHNT and CDR2 YYREEE (reference sequence). CDR3 sequence (DNA): TGTGCCAGCAGCTTGGCTGCGGGGGTTACTGAAGCTTTCTTT. Its translation is CASSLAAGVTEAFF. The variable domain in full, with the rest retrieved from reference TRBV5-4 and TRBJ1-1, is ETGVTQSPTHLIKTRGQQVTLRCSSQSGHNTVSWYQQALGQGPQFIFQYYREEENGRGNFPPRFSGLQFPNYSSELNVNALELDDSALYLCASSLAAGVTEAFFGQGTRLTVV.

The CDR3 DNA sequence: TGTGCCAGCAGCGTAGATCCGGTACCGGGTCAGCCCCAGCATTTT. Translation gives CASSVDPVPGQPQHF. The chain recombines TRBV9 with TRBJ1-5, with D hard to call. This CDR3 region has 15 residues. Germline CDR1 and CDR2: SGDLS and YYNGEE. Trimming removed 0 bases at V and 6 bases at J, with 13 bases between.

The V call is TRBV2, the J call TRBJ1-2, with 9 bases fitting TRBD1. The CDR3 extends over 14 amino acids. The germline V gene has CDR1 SNHLY and CDR2 FYNNEI. Trimming at V came to 7 bases and at J to 5 bases, leaving 8 bases not matched to a gene. The CDR3 sequence: CASTGTGQAYGYTF. As DNA, the CDR3 is TGTGCCAGCACGGGGACAGGGCAGGCTTATGGCTACACCTTC.

This chain joins TRBV5-6 and TRBJ1-5; D perhaps matches TRBD1 (5 bases). Trimming shortened V by 2 bases and J by 4 bases, and 10 bases separated the two germline ends. The CDR3 has 14 amino acids. Germline V gives CDR1 SGHDT, CDR2 YYEEEE. CDR3 residues: CASSFASGNQPQHF. The CDR3 nucleotides are TGTGCCAGCAGCTTCGCTTCAGGGAATCAGCCCCAGCATTTT.

This clone showed up just a few times. V and J are TRBV7-9 and TRBJ2-7; D tentatively reads TRBD1 or TRBD2 (6 bases each). Trimming took off 6 bases at V and 4 bases at J, with 19 bases between the two ends. The CDR3 totals 15 residues. Per the germline V gene, CDR1 is SEHNR and CDR2 is FQNEAQ (reference sequence). The CDR3 here is CASSPGSGGGYEQYF. Written as DNA, the CDR3 is TGTGCCAGCAGTCCTGGCTCCGGGGGCGGGTACGAGCAGTACTTC.